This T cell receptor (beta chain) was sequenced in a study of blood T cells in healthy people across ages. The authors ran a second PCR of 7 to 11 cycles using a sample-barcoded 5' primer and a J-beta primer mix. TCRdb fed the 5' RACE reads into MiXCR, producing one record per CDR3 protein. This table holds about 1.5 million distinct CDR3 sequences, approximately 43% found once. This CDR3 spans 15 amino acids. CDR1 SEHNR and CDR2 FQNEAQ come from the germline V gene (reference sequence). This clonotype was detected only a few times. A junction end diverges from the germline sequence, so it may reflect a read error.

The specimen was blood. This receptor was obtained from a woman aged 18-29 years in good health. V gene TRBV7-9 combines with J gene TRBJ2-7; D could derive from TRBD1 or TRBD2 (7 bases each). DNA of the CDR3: TGTGCCAGAAGCTTAGTTCCAGGGGGGGTCGACGAGCAGTACTTC. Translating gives CARSLVPGGVDEQYF.